This TCR beta chain is from a study of PD-1 blockade in mismatch repair-deficient tumors (TCRdb year 2017). The study in broad terms: Between late 2013 and late 2016, 75 to 95 consecutive patients with about 12 mismatch repair-deficient cancer types, all previously treated and progressing, were enrolled in the trial. Deep sequencing of TCR CDR3 regions was used to track tumor-associated T cell clones in peripheral blood of patients responding to PD-1 blockade.

General conclusions and limits of the study: Tumor-resident clones, often undetectable in blood before treatment, expanded rapidly after pembrolizumab and then contracted, generally before radiologic responses.

Mismatch repair deficiency was established in every enrolled patient by polymerase chain reaction or immunohistochemistry. A few patients who responded to pembrolizumab therapy underwent TCR sequencing. Pembrolizumab PD-1 blockade was prospectively tested in advanced mismatch repair-deficient cancers, regardless of tissue of origin, in the phase II trial. Serial peripheral blood T cell samples were collected before and at multiple times after starting PD-1 blockade. Blood sampling times were reported as weeks after the first pembrolizumab dose. The library was built by means of the immunoSEQ multiplex PCR assay. Imported from immuneACCESS, the table was reduced by TCRdb to in-frame sequences with V and J called. These copies leave out some clones; in studies compared against another copy, an unresolved V gene accounts for under half, and the cause of the remainder is not known. The sample contains 45,000 to 60,000 clones, roughly 78% of them found a single time. Together, the top ten hold over 3% of the sample.

With regard to this clone: Its antigen is still unknown. Base qualities were left out, and no much larger clone turns up one base away.

The sequence was obtained from an adult with mismatch repair-deficient cancer. Material: peripheral blood, obtained 4 weeks after starting pembrolizumab.

CDR3 sequence: CASSINLWGTDTQYF. The bases read TGTGCCAGTAGTATTAACCTCTGGGGCACAGATACGCAGTATTTT. The rearrangement joined TRBV19 to TRBJ2-3, with the D gene too uncertain to name. CDR1 and CDR2, looked up from the germline V gene (reference sequence), are LNHDA and SQIVND. Relative to germline, V is 3 bases shorter and J is 1 base shorter, with 11 bases between their ends. Taken from cysteine to phenylalanine, the CDR3 has 15 residues. The read is trimmed to its CDR3 DNA, 45 bases read in frame from base 1.